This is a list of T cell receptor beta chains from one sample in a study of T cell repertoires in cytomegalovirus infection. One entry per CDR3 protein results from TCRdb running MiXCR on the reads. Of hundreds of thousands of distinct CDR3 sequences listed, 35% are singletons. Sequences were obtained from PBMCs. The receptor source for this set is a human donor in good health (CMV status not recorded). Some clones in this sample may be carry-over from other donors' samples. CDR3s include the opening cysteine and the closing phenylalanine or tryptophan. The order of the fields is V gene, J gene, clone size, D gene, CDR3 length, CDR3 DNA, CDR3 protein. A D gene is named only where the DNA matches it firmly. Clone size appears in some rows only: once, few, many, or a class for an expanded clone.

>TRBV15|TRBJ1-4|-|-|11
TGTGCCACCAGCAGAGATGTGGTACTGTTTTTT
CATSRDVVLFF
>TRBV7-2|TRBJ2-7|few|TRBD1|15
TGTGCCAGCAGCTCCACCGGGACAGGGGCCTACGAGCAGTACTTC
CASSSTGTGAYEQYF
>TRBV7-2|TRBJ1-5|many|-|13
TGTGCCAGCAGCTTTGCGGGCAATCAGCCCCAGCATTTT
CASSFAGNQPQHF
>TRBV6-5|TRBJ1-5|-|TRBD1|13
TGTGCCAGCAGGACAGGGCCGAGGGAGCCCCAGCATTTT
CASRTGPREPQHF
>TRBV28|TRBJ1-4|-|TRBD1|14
TGTGACAGCAGTAAACAGGGGTTACGAGAAAAACTGTTTTTT
CDSSKQGLREKLFF
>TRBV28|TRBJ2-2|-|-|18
TGTGCCAGCAGTTTGCCGGTGCAGGGTCTATGGAACACCGGGGAGCTGTTTTTT
CASSLPVQGLWNTGELFF
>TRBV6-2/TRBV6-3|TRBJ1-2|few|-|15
TGTGCCAGCAGTCGGTTTGGGGGGAGTAACTATGGCTACACCTTC
CASSRFGGSNYGYTF
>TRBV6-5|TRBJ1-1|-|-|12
TGTGCCAGCATTGGCGGAAACTCAGAAGCTTTCTTT
CASIGGNSEAFF
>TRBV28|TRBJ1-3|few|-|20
TGTGCCAGCAGTTCTTACCTCCGCGCGGGGGGCTCAAGCTCTGGAAACACCATATATTTT
CASSSYLRAGGSSSGNTIYF
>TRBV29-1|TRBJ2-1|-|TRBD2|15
TGCAGCGTTGAAGGGAAAGCGGGGGGTTACAATGAGCAGTTCTTC
CSVEGKAGGYNEQFF
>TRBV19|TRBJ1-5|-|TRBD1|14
TGTGCCAGTAGGAAGGGGACAGGGCACCAGCCCCAGCATTTT
CASRKGTGHQPQHF
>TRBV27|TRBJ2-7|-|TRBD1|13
TGTGCCAGCAGTTCCTTCTCAGGGGGAGAGCAGTACTTC
CASSSFSGGEQYF
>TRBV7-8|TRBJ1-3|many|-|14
TGTGCCAGCAGCTTATCCGGGGTCCTAAACACCATATATTTT
CASSLSGVLNTIYF
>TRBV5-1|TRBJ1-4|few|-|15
TGCGCCAGCAGCCCACCGGGACACGTTAATGAAAAACTGTTTTTT
CASSPPGHVNEKLFF
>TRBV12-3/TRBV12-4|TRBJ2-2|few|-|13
TGTGCCAGCAGCCATACGGATGCCGGGGAGCTGTTTTTT
CASSHTDAGELFF
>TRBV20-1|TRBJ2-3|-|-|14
TGCAGTGCTAGAGAGGGGGGGCGCGTAGATACGCAGTATTTT
CSAREGGRVDTQYF
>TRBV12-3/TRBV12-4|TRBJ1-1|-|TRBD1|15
TGTGCCAGCAGTTCTAGACAGGGCCAGAACACTGAAGCTTTCTTT
CASSSRQGQNTEAFF
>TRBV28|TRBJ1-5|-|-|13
TGTGCCAGCTTTAGGAGGATCGGGGAGCCCCAGCATTTT
CASFRRIGEPQHF
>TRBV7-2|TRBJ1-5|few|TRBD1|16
TGTGCCAGCAGCTATAGAGGGACAGGGGGCCGGCTGCCCCAGCATTTT
CASSYRGTGGRLPQHF
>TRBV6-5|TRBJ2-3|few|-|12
TGTGCCAGCAGTTACTCCCCAGATACGCAGTATTTT
CASSYSPDTQYF
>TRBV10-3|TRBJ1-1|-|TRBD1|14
TGTGCCATCAGCGGGACAGCAATGAACACTGAAGCTTTCTTT
CAISGTAMNTEAFF
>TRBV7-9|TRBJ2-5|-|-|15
TGTGCCAGCAGCTTAGTAGGCCAGTTTGAAGAGACCCAGTACTTC
CASSLVGQFEETQYF
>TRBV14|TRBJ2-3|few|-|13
TGTGCCAGCAGCGCCCATTACGCGGATACGCAGTATTTT
CASSAHYADTQYF
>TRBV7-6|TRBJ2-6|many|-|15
TGTGCCAGCAGCTTCGGACAATCTGGGGCCAACGTCCTGACTTTC
CASSFGQSGANVLTF
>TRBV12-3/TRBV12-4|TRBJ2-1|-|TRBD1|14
TGTGCCAGCAGGGGACAGGGGGTGGACAATGAGCAGTTCTTC
CASRGQGVDNEQFF
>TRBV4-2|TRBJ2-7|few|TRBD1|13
TGTGCCAGCGGGAAGCAGGGGGCGGTCGAGCAGTACTTC
CASGKQGAVEQYF
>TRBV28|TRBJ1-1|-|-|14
TGTGCCAGCAGGTCACCGGGACAATACACTGAAGCTTTCTTT
CASRSPGQYTEAFF
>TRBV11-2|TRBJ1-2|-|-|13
TGTGCCAGCAGCCGGGCAAGCTACTATGGCTACCCCTTC
CASSRASYYGYPF
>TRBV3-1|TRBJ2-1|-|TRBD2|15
TGTGCCAGCAGCCAAGATACTAGCGCATACAATGAGCAGTTCTTC
CASSQDTSAYNEQFF
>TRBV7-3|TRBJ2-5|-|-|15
TGTGCCAGCAGCTTAACAGGCGGACGAGGAGAGACCCAGTACTTC
CASSLTGGRGETQYF
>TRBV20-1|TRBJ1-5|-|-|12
TGCAGTGCTTTTACAGGGAATCAGCCCCAGCATTTT
CSAFTGNQPQHF
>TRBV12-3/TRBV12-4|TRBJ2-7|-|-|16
TGTGCCAGCAGTTCCCGGGCCGGAGATACCTCTTGGGAGCAGTACTTC
CASSSRAGDTSWEQYF
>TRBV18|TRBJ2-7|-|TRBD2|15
TGTGCCAGCTCACCTTCCGGGACTAGCGACTACGAGCAGTACTTC
CASSPSGTSDYEQYF
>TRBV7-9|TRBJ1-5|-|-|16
TGTGCCAGCAGCTTAGGGCGACCAGGGCGCAATCAGCCCCAGCATTTT
CASSLGRPGRNQPQHF
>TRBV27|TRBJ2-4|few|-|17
TGTGCCAGCAGCCCGCCAGGGCAGGGGTTTGCCAAAAACATTCAGTACTTC
CASSPPGQGFAKNIQYF
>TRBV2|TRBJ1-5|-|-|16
TGTGCCAGCAGTAAACGACGGTCCGACACAAATCAGCCCCAGCATTTT
CASSKRRSDTNQPQHF
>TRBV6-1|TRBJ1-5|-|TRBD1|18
TGTGCCAGCAGTGAAGCCCGACAGGGGCTCGACGGCAATCAGCCCCAGCATTTT
CASSEARQGLDGNQPQHF
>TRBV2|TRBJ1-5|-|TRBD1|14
TGTGCCAGCAGTAACGGACAGGGAAATCAGCCCCAGCATTTT
CASSNGQGNQPQHF
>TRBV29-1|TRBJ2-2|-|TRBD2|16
TGCAGCGGGCTAGCGGGAGCCGGGGAAAACACCGGGGAGCTGTTTTTT
CSGLAGAGENTGELFF
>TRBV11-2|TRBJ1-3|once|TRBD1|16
TGTGCCAGCACCATGGACAGGACAAATTCCGGAAACACCATATCTTTT
CASTMDRTNSGNTISF
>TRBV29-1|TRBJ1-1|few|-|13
TGCAGCGTTAGGGGACAAAAAAACACTGAAGCTTTCTTT
CSVRGQKNTEAFF
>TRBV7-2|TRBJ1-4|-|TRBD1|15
TGTGCCAGCAGCTTAGGGGACAGGGGAGTTGAAAAACTGTTTTTT
CASSLGDRGVEKLFF
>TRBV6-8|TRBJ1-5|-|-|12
TGTGCCAGCAGTTACTGTAGGGAGCCCCAGCATTTT
CASSYCREPQHF
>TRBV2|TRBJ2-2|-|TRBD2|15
TGTGCCAGCAGTTCTAGCGGGACCGTCACCGGGGAGCTGTTTTTT
CASSSSGTVTGELFF
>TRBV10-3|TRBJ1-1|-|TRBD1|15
TGTGCCATCAGTGACCGAGGGACAGGGAACACTGAAGCTTTCTTT
CAISDRGTGNTEAFF
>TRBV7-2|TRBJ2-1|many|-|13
TGTGCCAGCAGCTTAGTTCGGTCAGGGGAGCAGTTCTTC
CASSLVRSGEQFF
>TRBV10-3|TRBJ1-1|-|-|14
TGTGCCATCAGTGGGGGGGTGGACGCCTCTGAAGCTTTCTTT
CAISGGVDASEAFF
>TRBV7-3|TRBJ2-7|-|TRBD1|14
TGTGCCAGCAGACCGACAGGGGCATTCTACGAGCAGTACTTC
CASRPTGAFYEQYF
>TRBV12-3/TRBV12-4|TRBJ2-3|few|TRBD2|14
TGTGCCAGCAGTTTCACGGGACTAGCGGGAGTAGAATATTTT
CASSFTGLAGVEYF
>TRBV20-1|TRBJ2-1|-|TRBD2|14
TGCAGTGCTCTCGGACTAGCGGGAGGGGATGAGCAGTTCTTC
CSALGLAGGDEQFF
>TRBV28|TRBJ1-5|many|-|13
TGTGCCAGCAGTTTCGATCCGGTTCAGCCCCAGCATTTT
CASSFDPVQPQHF
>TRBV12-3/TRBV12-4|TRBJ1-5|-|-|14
TGTGCCAGCAGCCGAGCAGGGGGCAATCAGCCCCAGCATTTT
CASSRAGGNQPQHF
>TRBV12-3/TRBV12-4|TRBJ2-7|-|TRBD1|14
TGTGCCAGCAGTGAGGGGGCCGGGGTGGGGGAGCAGTACTTC
CASSEGAGVGEQYF
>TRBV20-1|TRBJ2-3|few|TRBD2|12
TGCAGTGCTATATCCGGGACTAGGGGCCAGTATTTT
CSAISGTRGQYF
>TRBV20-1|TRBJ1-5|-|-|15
TGCAGTGTAGTCCCGCAGAGGGGTAACAATCAGCCCCAGCATTTT
CSVVPQRGNNQPQHF
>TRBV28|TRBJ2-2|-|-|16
TGTGCCAGCAGTCCCCATGCACAGGGTAACACCGGGGAGCTGTTTTTT
CASSPHAQGNTGELFF
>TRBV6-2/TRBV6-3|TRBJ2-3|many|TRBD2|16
TGTGCCAGCAGTTACGGCCTAGCGGGAAGCACAGATACGCAGTATTTT
CASSYGLAGSTDTQYF
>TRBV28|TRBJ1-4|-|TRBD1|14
TGTGCCAGCAGTTTCTGGACAGGGGATGAAAAACTGTTTTTT
CASSFWTGDEKLFF
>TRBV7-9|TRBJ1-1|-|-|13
TGTGCCAGCAGGCCCTCGGGGAACACTGAAGCTTTCTTT
CASRPSGNTEAFF